This TCR beta chain was obtained from a study of blood T cells in healthy people across ages. Deletions cut 7 bases from V and 5 bases from J, with 15 bases between. This CDR3 spans 14 amino acids. CDR1 MDHEN and CDR2 SYDVKM come from the germline V gene. This clonotype turned up a few times. Alongside a J-beta primer mix, a sample-barcoded 5' primer served in a second PCR lasting 7 to 11 cycles. One entry per CDR3 protein, called by TCRdb with MiXCR from the 5' RACE reads. The sample lists some 1.6 million distinct CDR3 sequences; about 35% were seen once. This sequence joins TRBV28 and TRBJ2-1; D ambiguous. Material for sequencing was blood. The source of this sequence is a young woman in good health. The CDR3 DNA follows: TGTGCCAGCAAGGGCCCGAGACGAGACAATGAGCAGTTCTTC. It specifies CASKGPRRDNEQFF.